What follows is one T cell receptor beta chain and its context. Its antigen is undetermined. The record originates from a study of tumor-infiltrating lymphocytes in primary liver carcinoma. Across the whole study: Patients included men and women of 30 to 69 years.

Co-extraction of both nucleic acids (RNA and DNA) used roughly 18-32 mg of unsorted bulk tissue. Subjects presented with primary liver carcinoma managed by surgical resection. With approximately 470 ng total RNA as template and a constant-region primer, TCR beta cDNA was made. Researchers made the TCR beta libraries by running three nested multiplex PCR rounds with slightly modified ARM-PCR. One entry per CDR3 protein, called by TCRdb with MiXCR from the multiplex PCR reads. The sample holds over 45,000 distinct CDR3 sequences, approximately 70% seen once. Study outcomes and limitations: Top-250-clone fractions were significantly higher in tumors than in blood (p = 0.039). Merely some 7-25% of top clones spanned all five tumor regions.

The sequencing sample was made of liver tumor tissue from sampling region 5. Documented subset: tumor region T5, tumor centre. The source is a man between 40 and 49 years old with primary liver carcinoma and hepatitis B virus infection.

The CDR3 loop reads CASSLTDTDYEQYF. In nucleotides, the CDR3 is TGTGCCAGCAGCTTAACTGATACTGATTACGAGCAGTACTTC. The chain combines TRBV11-1 with TRBJ2-7, with no clear D. The CDR3 consists of 14 residues. Germline CDR1 reads SGHAT; CDR2 reads FQDESV (reference sequence). V was shortened by 2 bases and J by 4 bases, with 12 bases between the two germline ends.